These 14 T cell receptor beta chains originate from one sample sequenced in a study of blood T cells in healthy people across ages. A J-beta primer mix and a sample-barcoded 5' primer were used in a second PCR of about 7 to 12 cycles. TCRdb passed the 5' RACE reads through MiXCR, listing each CDR3 protein once. The data show around 1,000,000 distinct CDR3 sequences, less than 25% seen once. A further study also used this sample, focusing on T cells of mothers and their children.

The sequenced sample was blood. These receptors all stem from a girl aged 2 to 9 in good health.

The rearrangement uses TRBV14 and TRBJ2-3; TRBD1 is a possible D gene (6 bases). Germline V lookup: CDR1 SGHDN, CDR2 FVKESK. The CDR3 is 18 amino acids. Trimming pared 4 bases from V and 0 bases from J, leaving 20 bases between. CDR3 DNA sequence: TGTGCCAGCAGCCCTCAGTGGGGGCACGACGGAAGCACAGATACGCAGTATTTT. It yields the protein CASSPQWGHDGSTDTQYF.

This clonotype was detected only a few times. The chain is built from TRBV4-1 and TRBJ1-1; D call uncertain. Between the trimmed V and J ends, which lost 2 bases and 7 bases, there was a span of 17 bases. The CDR3 has 15 residues. From germline, CDR1 is MGHRA and CDR2 YSYEKL. CDR3 region: CASSQPLRSTNEAFF. The DNA for the CDR3 is TGCGCCAGCAGCCAACCCCTCAGGTCAACCAATGAAGCTTTCTTT.

This clonotype was found a few times. The CDR3 DNA is TGTGCCAGCAGCCTGGATAGGGGCAGGGATTACGAGCAGTACTTC. The encoded protein is CASSLDRGRDYEQYF. The V call is TRBV5-6, the J call TRBJ2-7, with D possibly TRBD1 on 5 matching bases. Trimming shortened V by 4 bases and J by 4 bases, and 18 bases separated the two germline ends. The CDR3 is made up of 15 amino acids. Germline assignment: CDR1 SGHDT and CDR2 YYEEEE.

The V call is TRBV12-3 or TRBV12-4, the J call TRBJ1-2; D is unresolved. The CDR3 consists of 13 residues. V was pared by 4 bases and J by 6 bases, with 12 bases between. The DNA for the CDR3 is TGTGCCAGCAGTTCTTTTGCGGGTCATGGCTACACCTTC. Its translation: CASSSFAGHGYTF.

The CDR3, as DNA: TGTGCCAGCAGTTTCTTGACTAGCGGGAGGGCCCTCTCCTACAATGAGCAGTTCTTC. It translates to CASSFLTSGRALSYNEQFF. J is TRBJ2-1 and V is TRBV12-3 or TRBV12-4; 14 bases match TRBD2. J was trimmed by 0 bases and V by 3 bases; bases with no gene match: 7. The CDR3 spans 19 residues.

The chain employs TRBV4-2 and TRBJ2-7; 9 bases are shared with TRBD1. The trim removed 4 bases at V and 2 bases at J, leaving 9 bases unmatched. This CDR3 comprises 16 residues. CDR1 is LGHNA, CDR2 YNFKEQ, per germline. The CDR3 DNA is TGTGCCAGCAGCCGATTACGGGACAGGGAGGCCTACGAGCAGTACTTC. Its protein product is CASSRLRDREAYEQYF.

The chain combines TRBV6-1 with TRBJ1-1; maybe TRBD1 (5 bases). CDR1 and CDR2 (germline): MNHNS, SASEGT. Trimming shortened V by 8 bases and J by 7 bases, and 17 bases separated the two germline ends. The CDR3 length is 13 residues. The CDR3 region is CASGLRQRSEAFF. The CDR3 coding sequence is TGTGCCAGCGGTCTTCGACAGAGAAGTGAAGCTTTCTTT.

The chain links TRBV20-1 to TRBJ2-5; 14 bases agree with TRBD2. The CDR3 length is 15 residues. Trimming cost V 6 bases and J 5 bases; bases outside gene matches: 8. The germline gives CDR1 DFQATT, CDR2 SNEGSKA (reference sequence). As DNA, the CDR3 is TGCAGTGCCCTGACTAGCGGGAGGGCCCACGAGACCCAGTACTTC. This translates into CSALTSGRAHETQYF.

In this sample, this clonotype turned up once. The chain joins TRBV29-1 to TRBJ2-7, with 7 bases fitting TRBD1. Germline trimming cut 7 bases from V and 3 bases from J; bases unmatched to any gene: 9. The length of the CDR3 is 13 residues. CDR1 is SQVTM, CDR2 ANQGSEA, per germline. The CDR3 here is CSAQGDLGYEQYF. The CDR3 DNA reads TGCAGCGCCCAGGGGGATTTGGGCTACGAGCAGTACTTC.

The table lists this clonotype with a few counts. The chain is built from TRBV12-3 or TRBV12-4 and TRBJ2-1, with TRBD2 matching 8 bases. The CDR3 is made up of 14 amino acids. Germline trimming cut 9 bases from V and 4 bases from J; bases unmatched to any gene: 8. The DNA of the CDR3 is TGTGCCAGTTTCCTTGCGGGAGGTTACAATGAGCAGTTCTTC. It encodes CASFLAGGYNEQFF.

The chain recombines TRBV6-6 with TRBJ2-5; no clear D gene. The better agreement between TRBJ2-7 and the DNA end casts doubt on the J call. Looked up from germline, CDR1 is MNHNY and CDR2 is SVGAGI (reference sequence). CDR3 length: 15 amino acids. This CDR3 is CASSTIPGPLYEQYF. Here the CDR3 DNA reads TGTGCCAGCAGCACAATTCCGGGTCCTCTCTACGAGCAGTACTTC.

The CDR3 loop reads CASSHHLLPSPLHF. CDR3 nucleotides: TGCGCCAGCAGCCATCACCTTCTGCCTTCACCCCTCCACTTT. The chain uses TRBV4-3 and TRBJ1-6; D is ambiguous. This CDR3 has 14 amino acids. CDR1 is LGHNA and CDR2 is YSLEER in the germline V gene. Trimming cost V 3 bases and J 9 bases, with 12 bases left between them.

The chain carries TRBV7-3 and TRBJ2-3; 11 bases are a match to TRBD2. Per germline, CDR1 SGHTA and CDR2 FQGTGA. The V gene end was trimmed by 3 bases and the J gene end by 3 bases; junction bases not matched to a gene: 8. The CDR3 is 17 amino acids. The CDR3 reads CASSFSGRAFGTDTQYF. The CDR3 nucleotides read TGTGCCAGCAGCTTTAGCGGGAGGGCCTTCGGGACAGATACGCAGTATTTT.

The gene calls are TRBV13 and TRBJ1-1, with unresolved D. Germline values: CDR1 PRHDT, CDR2 FYEKMQ (reference sequence). There are 14 residues in the CDR3. V was shortened by 1 base and J by 6 bases, with 12 bases between the two germline ends. DNA for the CDR3: TGTGCCAGCAGCTTAGAGCCGGGAGGCGCTGAAGCTTTCTTT. Translated: CASSLEPGGAEAFF.